The 14 T cell receptor beta chains below were found in one sample sequenced in a study of blood T cell repertoires in COVID-19. Data came from immunoSEQ multiplex PCR; TCRdb stores just in-frame clones and leaves some out. The data show 390,000 or so clones, approximately 87% seen once. Sequencing was carried out using PBMCs or T cells enriched from blood (not recorded which). These receptors were obtained from a woman in her fifties or sixties who had recovered from COVID-19.

CDR3 in amino acids: CASTRDNTGEQYF. The DNA for the CDR3 is TGTGCCAGCACTCGGGACAACACGGGTGAGCAGTACTTC. The chain has TRBV12-3 or TRBV12-4 and TRBJ2-7, with D possibly TRBD1 on 6 matching bases. Trimming shortened V by 7 bases and J by 7 bases, and 17 bases separated the two germline ends. This CDR3 has 13 residues.

The chain has TRBV23-1 and TRBJ1-6, with 10 nucleotides matching TRBD1. TRBV23-1 is flagged as an ORF with uncertain function. The CDR3 extends over 16 amino acids. V shed 4 bases, J shed 7 bases, and the junction held 7 bases outside the gene matches. The CDR3 loop reads CASSRETGGRNSPLHF. CDR3 coding DNA: TGCGCCAGCAGTCGGGAGACAGGGGGCCGAAATTCACCCCTCCACTTT.

The chain couples TRBV5-5 to TRBJ2-3; weak D call: TRBD2 (5 bases). The ends were cut back, 4 bases at V and 4 bases at J, with 13 bases in the middle. CDR1 and CDR2 (germline): SGHKS, YYEKEE (reference sequence). The CDR3 consists of 14 residues. The CDR3 sequence is CASSTGNFPDTQYF. The CDR3, as DNA: TGTGCCAGCAGCACCGGGAACTTCCCAGATACGCAGTATTTT.

This chain links TRBV5-1 with TRBJ2-1; D gene uncertain. The CDR3 spans 13 residues. In germline, CDR1 is SGHRS, CDR2 YFSETQ. Trimming stripped 0 bases from V and 6 bases from J, with 7 bases between. CDR3 in amino acids: CASSLGPRNEQFF. Here the CDR3 DNA reads TGCGCCAGCAGCTTGGGGCCACGCAATGAGCAGTTCTTC.

This clone was observed a few times. The V call is TRBV7-9, the J call TRBJ1-5, with 8 bases that match TRBD1. The CDR3 has 14 residues. V was pared by 5 bases and J by 5 bases, with 5 bases of the junction left unmatched. CDR1 is SEHNR, CDR2 FQNEAQ, per germline (reference sequence). CDR3 amino acids: CASSIGQGDQPQHF. In nucleotides, the CDR3 is TGTGCCAGCAGCATCGGACAGGGCGATCAGCCCCAGCATTTT.

J is TRBJ2-1 and V is TRBV6-5; the D is unclear. V lost 4 bases to trimming and J lost 13 bases, with 14 bases between them. The CDR3 length is 12 residues. Germline loops: CDR1 MNHEY, CDR2 SVGAGI. The CDR3 DNA reads as TGTGCCAGCAGTTCTGGCGCACAGAAACAGTTCTTC. Its protein is CASSSGAQKQFF.

V is TRBV14 and J is TRBJ1-4; D not resolved. Germline values: CDR1 SGHDN, CDR2 FVKESK. V shed 1 base and J shed 5 bases, with 14 bases lying between them. The CDR3 consists of 16 residues. The DNA for the CDR3 is TGTGCCAGCAGCCAAGTTGGGCGACCTTTGAATGAAAAACTGTTTTTT. This sequence encodes CASSQVGRPLNEKLFF.

In this sample, this clone turned up once. This sequence joins TRBV5-4 and TRBJ1-2; a possible D gene is TRBD1 (5 bases). The germline V gene has CDR1 SGHNT and CDR2 YYREEE (reference sequence). The CDR3 totals 12 residues. The germline V and J ends were trimmed by 4 bases and 6 bases, with 10 bases remaining between them. In nucleotides, the CDR3 is TGTGCCAGCAGCCCTGGGACTGATGGCTACACCTTC. Translation gives CASSPGTDGYTF.

This chain connects TRBV18 to TRBJ1-3, with TRBD1 matching 7 bases. Germline lookup yields CDR1 KGHSH and CDR2 LQKENI. V lost 3 bases to trimming and J lost 0 bases; unmatched junction nucleotides: 8. The CDR3 runs 17 residues. In DNA form, the CDR3 reads TGTGCCAGCTCACCTTTGCCGGGACAGACCTCTGGAAACACCATATATTTT. Translation: CASSPLPGQTSGNTIYF.

The chain combines TRBV4-1 with TRBJ1-5; D is undetermined. From germline, CDR1 is MGHRA and CDR2 YSYEKL. The V gene lost 8 bases and the J gene lost 8 bases, with 13 bases spanning the gap. The CDR3 loop spans 12 amino acids. In DNA form, the CDR3 reads TGCGCCAGCTCATCCCCCGGGGAGCCCCAGCATTTT. Its protein product is CASSSPGEPQHF.

Of note for this clone: Distinct nucleotide sequences in the sample also encode this CDR3. This sequence joins TRBV30 and TRBJ2-5; D is unclear. Germline-derived CDR1 and CDR2 are GTSNPN and SVGIG (reference sequence). Trimming cost V 0 bases and J 4 bases, with 3 bases left between them. The length of the CDR3 is 11 residues. CDR3 sequence (DNA): TGTGCCTGGAGTGTCAGAGAGACCCAGTACTTC. Its protein product is CAWSVRETQYF.

The chain combines TRBV10-3 with TRBJ1-1, with D perhaps TRBD1 (6 bases). CDR3 length equals 11 residues. V dropped 6 bases and J dropped 10 bases, with 12 bases sitting between them. Per germline, CDR1 ENHRY and CDR2 SYGVKD. The CDR3 DNA follows: TGTGCCATCAGCCCGGGGGGGGCAGCTTTCTTT. Amino acids: CAISPGGAAFF.

This chain joins TRBV29-1 and TRBJ2-5, with D perhaps matching TRBD1 (6 bases). V was cut by 2 bases and J by 2 bases, with 12 bases left in between. The CDR3 contains 14 residues. The germline V gene has CDR1 SQVTM and CDR2 ANQGSEA. The CDR3 sequence: CSVEPQDRQETQYF. The DNA for the CDR3 is TGCAGCGTTGAACCCCAGGACAGACAAGAGACCCAGTACTTC.

This chain uses TRBV5-1 with TRBJ2-3, with 9 bases lining up with TRBD2. The CDR3 has 15 amino acids. V lost 5 bases to trimming and J lost 2 bases; unmatched junction nucleotides: 6. Germline V gene data show CDR1 as SGHRS and CDR2 as YFSETQ. This CDR3 is CASRYSGGFTDTQYF. The CDR3 region has the DNA TGCGCCAGCAGGTATAGCGGGGGATTCACAGATACGCAGTATTTT. The entire variable domain, with the rest obtained from reference TRBV5-1 and TRBJ2-3, is as follows: KAGVTQTPRYLIKTRGQQVTLSCSPISGHRSVSWYQQTPGQGLQFLFEYFSETQRNKGNFPGRFSGRQFSNSRSEMNVSTLELGDSALYLCASRYSGGFTDTQYFGPGTRLTVL.